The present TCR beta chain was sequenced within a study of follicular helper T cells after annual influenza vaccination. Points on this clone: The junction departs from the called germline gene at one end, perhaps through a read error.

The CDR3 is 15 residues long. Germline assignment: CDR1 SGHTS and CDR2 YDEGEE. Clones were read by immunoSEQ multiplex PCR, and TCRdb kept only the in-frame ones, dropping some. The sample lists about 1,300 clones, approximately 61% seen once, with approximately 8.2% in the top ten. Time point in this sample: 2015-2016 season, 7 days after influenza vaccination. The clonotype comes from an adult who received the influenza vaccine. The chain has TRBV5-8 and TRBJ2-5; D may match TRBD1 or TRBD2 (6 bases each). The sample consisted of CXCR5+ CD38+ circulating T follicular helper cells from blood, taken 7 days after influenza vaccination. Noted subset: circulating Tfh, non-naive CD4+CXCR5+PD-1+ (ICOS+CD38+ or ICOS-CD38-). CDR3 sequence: CATSRGARDDETQYF. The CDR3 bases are TGTGCCACCAGCAGGGGAGCGCGGGATGATGAGACCCAGTACTTC. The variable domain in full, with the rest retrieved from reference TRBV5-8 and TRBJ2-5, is EAGVTQSPTHLIKTRGQQATLRCSPISGHTSVYWYQQALGLGLQFLLWYDEGEERNRGNFPPRFSGRQFPNYSSELNVNALELEDSALYLCATSRGARDDETQYFGPGTRLLVL.